Here is one T cell receptor (beta chain) with its context. This entry comes from a study of blood T cell repertoires in COVID-19. Germline CDR1 SGHRS, CDR2 YFSETQ. Trimming shortened V by 1 base and J by 8 bases, and 15 bases separated the two germline ends. This CDR3 has 14 residues. Measured with immunoSEQ multiplex PCR; TCRdb has only the in-frame clones, and not every one. The sample shows some 58,000 clones, approximately 80% of them seen only once. The Seattle site enrolled patients during active infection and followed them longitudinally. The material sequenced was peripheral blood. V is TRBV5-1 and J is TRBJ1-2; D is possibly TRBD1 (6 bases). The source of this sequence is a man in his fifties with COVID-19, enrolled during active disease. The CDR3 sequence: CASSLRQAGLGYTF. CDR3 nucleotide sequence: TGCGCCAGCAGCTTGCGACAGGCCGGCCTAGGCTACACCTTC.